This T cell receptor (beta chain) derives from a study of blood T cells in healthy people across ages (dated by TCRdb to between 2014 and 2016). The study in broad terms: Template switching captured roughly one uniquely barcoded TCR beta cDNA molecule per two T cells in model experiments. The study measured age-related changes in TCR beta repertoire diversity using deep sequencing normalized with unique cDNA molecular identifiers. Four age groups were formed from the donors: young (average roughly 15 years), middle-aged (just under 40), aged (roughly 59) and long-lived (around 82). Donors of different ages were randomly distributed across sequencing lanes to avoid experimental bias. Two additional independent replicas of 1 million unique cDNA reads from the same blood draw were analyzed for two donors (one aged 18 to 30 and one aged 80 or older).

V drops 3 bases and J drops 6 bases, leaving 10 bases in between. From its cysteine to its phenylalanine, the CDR3 spans 13 amino acids. The read is trimmed to its CDR3 DNA, 39 bases read in frame from base 1. Donors were 39 systemically healthy Caucasian individuals from Russia aged roughly 6 to 90 years. Ten milliliters of peripheral blood were drawn from each donor into EDTA-treated Vacutainer tubes. PBMCs were isolated by Ficoll-Paque density-gradient centrifugation, with at least 7 million obtained per sample. Trizol reagent was used to extract total RNA from PBMCs, with at least 6 micrograms per sample. For every donor, an aliquot of PBMCs went through flow cytometry to measure the percentages of naive CD45RAhigh/CD27high T cells. Paper-wide results and their limitations: Since profiling was done on bulk unsorted PBMCs, naive and antigen-experienced compartments could not be conclusively compared. As age increased, observed TCR beta diversity per million T cells dropped in a roughly linear way, and a significant reduction was already evident by age about 36. The long-lived group showed more naive CD4+ T cells, fewer expanded clones and increased TCR diversity than the aged group, suggesting age selection. The CMV infection status of donors was not known, potentially confounding age-related changes in expanded clonotypes. Estimates of total diversity based on one million sequenced T cells were regarded as lower bounds and as underestimates. A strong correlation was found between observed TCR beta diversity and the percentage of naive T cells measured by flow cytometry.

A word on this clonotype: Its target antigen remains unknown. Per-nucleotide qualities are absent, and no much larger clonotype sits a single base away.

The library relied on 5' RACE. These reads were obtained on an Illumina HiSeq 2500. A second PCR of about 7 to 12 cycles was performed with a sample-barcoded 5' primer and a J-beta primer mix. A template-switch 5' adaptor carrying 12 random nucleotides introduced a unique molecular identifier onto each TCR beta cDNA molecule. At least 2.5 million CDR3-containing paired-end reads were obtained from each sample. The Mint cDNA synthesis kit, primed by a TRBC-specific oligonucleotide, was used to synthesize first-strand cDNA from all RNA. All cDNA was treated with uracil-DNA glycosylase and then went through a first 18-cycle PCR with the universal primers M1SS and BC2_uni_R. On the study's bioinformatics: Each sample was normalized by randomly selecting 1 million high-quality reads, each carrying a distinct molecular identifier. Reads with shared molecular identifiers were discarded instead of being binned into consensus sequences. MiTCR, with a Q25 quality threshold and the strictest error-elimination algorithm, was used for CDR3 identification, clonotype clustering and error correction. A nonparametric unseen species model using Euler transformation provided a lower-bound estimate of total TCR beta diversity. The raw public data were reprocessed by TCRdb itself: fastp quality trimming at Q25, MiXCR clonotype calling, in-frame beta chains only. For every CDR3 protein sequence, its rows merge into one entry that carries the most common genes and DNA. For this entry, the V and J calls and clone size follow TCRdb and not the study's own pipeline. The sample contains hundreds of thousands of distinct CDR3 sequences, 45% to 60% of them found a single time. The top ten clones comprise around an eighth of the sample.

The chain was built from TRBV12-3 or TRBV12-4 and TRBJ2-3; 5 matching bases give a weak D call of TRBD2. The clonotype was recovered from a woman aged 80 or older in good health. The sample taken for sequencing was blood. In nucleotide form, the sequence is TGTGCCAGCAGTTTTCTGGTAGCGGATACGCAGTATTTT. This encodes CASSFLVADTQYF.